The entry below describes one T cell receptor beta chain. The antigen this receptor binds is unknown. Per-base qualities were not stored, and no clone one base away is much larger. The data originate from a study of tumor and adjacent non-tumor tissue in lung cancer (dated by TCRdb to 2017 to 2018). Context from the whole study: The cohort included about a dozen adenocarcinoma, a couple of squamous cell carcinoma and 1 small cell lung cancer patients. The 15 or so patients were aged roughly 31 to 80 years, included ten or so men and 5 women, and had TNM stage I to III disease. Sequencing produced more than 100,000,000 productive TCRbeta reads in total, an average of approximately 3.9 million reads per sample. The study compared bulk TCRbeta repertoires from lung tumor tissue and matched distant non-tumor lung tissue of roughly 14 lung cancer patients. TCRbeta CDR3 sequencing was performed on about 30 paired specimens, with one tumor sample and one normal lung sample collected per patient. What the work shows at the level of the full study, not this receptor alone: The methods do not name the sequencing platform or mention unique molecular identifiers. The top 100 clones accounted for a significantly larger cumulative portion of the repertoire in normal lung than in tumor tissue. Because peripheral blood was not sequenced, the blood TCRbeta repertoires of the lung cancer patients in the study went unexamined. Significantly higher TCR diversity (inverse Simpson) was observed in tumor tissue than in normal lung tissue (about 410 vs 180, P = 0.0075, Mann-Whitney U test). The cohort had only about 16 patients, and the authors noted that larger samples and more detailed clinical data are needed. TCR diversity was significantly higher in younger patients, and higher tumor TCR diversity was associated with shorter overall and disease-free survival.

Library preparation used multiplex PCR. The reads were generated on an Illumina HiSeq 2500. Following protocols modified from ARM-PCR, the researchers constructed TCRbeta libraries through three rounds of nested PCR with primers (Table S4). Before sequencing, PCR products of 200-500 bp were cut from the gel and purified using the QIAquick gel extraction kit. On the authors' methods: Reads were cleaned using Trimmomatic, were merged into complete CDR3 sequences using FLASH, and were assigned to V(D)J germline segments using MiTCR. Clonal diversity was computed as the inverse Simpson's index with VDJtools. A read counted as productive if the sequence was in-frame and lacked a premature stop codon. TCRdb applied fastp at Q25 and MiXCR to the public reads, then kept only in-frame beta chains. Each entry is one CDR3 protein sequence, shown with its most common DNA and genes. Here the V and J calls rest on TCRdb's processing, not on the authors' analysis. In all, the sample holds over 130,000 distinct CDR3 sequences, and roughly 70% of those were seen once. The ten largest clones take up about 20% of the sample.

RNA was isolated from bulk unsorted tissue, and RNA quality was assessed with a NanoDrop ND-1000 and an Agilent 2100. All donors had newly diagnosed lung cancer, had not received prior chemotherapy, and were admitted for thoracic surgery in China between August and November 2014. Anyone who had undergone radiotherapy or chemotherapy before, or who had another cancer at the same time, was left out of the study. Surgical tissue pieces of about 1-2.3 cm3 were preserved in RNAlater solution and stored at -80 °C until use. CDR1 and CDR2 (MNHNY, SVGAGI) derive from the germline V gene (reference sequence). The CDR3 numbers 15 residues from cysteine through phenylalanine. The entry retains the CDR3 DNA only, 45 bases that are in frame from base 1.

This sequence originates from a man aged 55 to 70 with small cell lung cancer. Material: lung tumor tissue. The chain is encoded by TRBV6-6 joined to TRBJ2-5, with TRBD2 identical over 10 junction bases. DNA sequence: TGTGAAAGCAGTCCCAGCGAGCGGGAGGGGAAGACCCAGTACTTC. This yields the protein CESSPSEREGKTQYF.